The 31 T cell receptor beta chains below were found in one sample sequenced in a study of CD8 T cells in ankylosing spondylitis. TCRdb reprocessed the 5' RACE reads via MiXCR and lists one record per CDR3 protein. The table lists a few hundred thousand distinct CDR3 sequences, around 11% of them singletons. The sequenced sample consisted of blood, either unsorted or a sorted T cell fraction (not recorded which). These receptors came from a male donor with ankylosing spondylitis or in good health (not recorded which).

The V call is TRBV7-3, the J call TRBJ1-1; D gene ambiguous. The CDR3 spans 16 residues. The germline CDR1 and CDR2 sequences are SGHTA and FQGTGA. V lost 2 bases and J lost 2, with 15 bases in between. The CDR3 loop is CASSLGPQVANTEAFF. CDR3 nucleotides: TGTGCCAGCAGCTTAGGGCCGCAGGTGGCTAACACTGAAGCTTTCTTT.

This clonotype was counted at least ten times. CDR3 protein: CASSLGRLTGYEQYF. The CDR3 nucleotides are TGTGCCAGCAGCTTAGGTCGATTAACGGGCTACGAGCAGTACTTC. V usage is TRBV7-8 and J usage is TRBJ2-7; D is undetermined. The CDR3 totals 15 residues. The germline V gene encodes CDR1 SGHVS and CDR2 FQNEAQ. V was clipped by 1 base and J by 3 bases, with 13 bases between them.

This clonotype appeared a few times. The CDR3 bases are TGTGCCAGCAGTGAAGCCCTCCGGGACAGAGACACTGAAGCTTTCTTT. This encodes CASSEALRDRDTEAFF. The chain recombines TRBV6-1 with TRBJ1-1; 7 bases agree with TRBD1. CDR1 and CDR2 from the germline V gene are MNHNS and SASEGT. CDR3 length: 16 amino acids. The V and J ends lost 0 bases and 3 bases, in that order; junction bases with no gene match: 7.

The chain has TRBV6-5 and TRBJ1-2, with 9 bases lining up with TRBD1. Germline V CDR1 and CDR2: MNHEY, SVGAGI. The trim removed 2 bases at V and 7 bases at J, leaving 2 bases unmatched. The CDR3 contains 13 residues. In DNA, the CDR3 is TGTGCCAGCAGTTACCGACAGGGGGGTGGCTACACCTTC. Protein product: CASSYRQGGGYTF.

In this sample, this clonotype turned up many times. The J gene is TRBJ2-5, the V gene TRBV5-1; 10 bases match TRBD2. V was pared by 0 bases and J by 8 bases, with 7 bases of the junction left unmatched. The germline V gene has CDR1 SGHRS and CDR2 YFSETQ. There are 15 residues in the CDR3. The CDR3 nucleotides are TGCGCCAGCAGCTTGGCCGGGATAGCGGGGGGAACCCAGTACTTC. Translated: CASSLAGIAGGTQYF.

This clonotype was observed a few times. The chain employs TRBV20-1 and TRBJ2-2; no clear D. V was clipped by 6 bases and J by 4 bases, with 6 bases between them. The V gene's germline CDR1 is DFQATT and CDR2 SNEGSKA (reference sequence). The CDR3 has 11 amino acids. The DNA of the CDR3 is TGCAGTGCCGGAATCACCGGGGAGCTGTTTTTT. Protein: CSAGITGELFF.

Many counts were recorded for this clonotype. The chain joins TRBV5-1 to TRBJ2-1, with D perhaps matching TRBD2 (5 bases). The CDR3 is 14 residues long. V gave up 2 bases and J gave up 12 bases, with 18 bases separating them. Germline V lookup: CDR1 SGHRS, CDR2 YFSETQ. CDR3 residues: CASSLSGDGDWQFF. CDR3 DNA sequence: TGCGCCAGCAGCTTAAGCGGCGATGGGGATTGGCAGTTCTTC.

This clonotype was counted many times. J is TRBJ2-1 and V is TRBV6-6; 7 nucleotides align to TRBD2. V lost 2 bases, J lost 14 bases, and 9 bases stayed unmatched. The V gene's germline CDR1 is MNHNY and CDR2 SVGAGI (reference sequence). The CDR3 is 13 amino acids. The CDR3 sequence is CASSYVAGEVKFF. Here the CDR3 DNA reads TGTGCCAGCAGTTACGTGGCGGGGGAGGTTAAGTTCTTC.

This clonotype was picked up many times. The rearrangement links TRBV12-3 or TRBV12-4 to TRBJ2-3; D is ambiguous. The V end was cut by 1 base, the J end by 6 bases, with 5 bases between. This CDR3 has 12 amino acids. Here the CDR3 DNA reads TGTGCCAGCAGTTTAGGTTGGGATACGCAGTATTTT. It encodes CASSLGWDTQYF.

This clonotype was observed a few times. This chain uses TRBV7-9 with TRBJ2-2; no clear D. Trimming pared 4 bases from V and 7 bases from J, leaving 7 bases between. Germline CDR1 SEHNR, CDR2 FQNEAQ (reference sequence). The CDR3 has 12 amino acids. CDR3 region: CASSSVGGELFF. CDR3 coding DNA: TGTGCCAGCAGCTCCGTTGGCGGGGAGCTGTTTTTT.

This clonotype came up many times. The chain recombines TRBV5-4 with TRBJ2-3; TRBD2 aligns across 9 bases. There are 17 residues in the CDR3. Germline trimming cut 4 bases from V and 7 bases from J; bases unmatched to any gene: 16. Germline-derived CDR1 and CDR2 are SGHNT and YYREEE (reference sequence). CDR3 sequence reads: CASSVVVAGAGSNTQYF. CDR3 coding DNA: TGTGCCAGCAGCGTGGTGGTAGCGGGAGCGGGTTCAAATACGCAGTATTTT.

The CDR3 loop is CASSSLAGGSQTQYF. The CDR3 DNA follows: TGTGCCAGCAGCTCCCTAGCGGGAGGGTCCCAGACCCAGTACTTC. The V and J genes are TRBV27 and TRBJ2-5; 12 bases map to TRBD2. V lost 6 bases to trimming and J lost 6 bases; unmatched junction nucleotides: 8. CDR3 length equals 15 residues. CDR1 and CDR2 from the germline V gene are MNHEY and SMNVEV (reference sequence).

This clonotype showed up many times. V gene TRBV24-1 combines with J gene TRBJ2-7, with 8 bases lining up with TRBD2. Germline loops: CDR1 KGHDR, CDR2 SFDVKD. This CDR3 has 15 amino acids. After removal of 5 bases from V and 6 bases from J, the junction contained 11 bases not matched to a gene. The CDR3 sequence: CATSGSGRRFCEQYF. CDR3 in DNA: TGTGCCACCAGTGGAAGCGGGAGAAGGTTTTGCGAGCAGTACTTC.

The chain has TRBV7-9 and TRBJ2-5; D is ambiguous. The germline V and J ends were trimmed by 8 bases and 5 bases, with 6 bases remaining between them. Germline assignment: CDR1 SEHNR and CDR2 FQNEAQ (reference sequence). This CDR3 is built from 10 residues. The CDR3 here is CASEGETQYF. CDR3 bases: TGTGCCAGCGAAGGGGAGACCCAGTACTTC.

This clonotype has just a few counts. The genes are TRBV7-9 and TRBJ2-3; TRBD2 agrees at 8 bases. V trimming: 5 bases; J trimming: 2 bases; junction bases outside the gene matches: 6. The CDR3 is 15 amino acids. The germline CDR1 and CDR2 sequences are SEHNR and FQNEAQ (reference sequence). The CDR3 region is CASSASGGHTDTQYF. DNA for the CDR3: TGTGCCAGCAGCGCGAGCGGGGGCCACACAGATACGCAGTATTTT.

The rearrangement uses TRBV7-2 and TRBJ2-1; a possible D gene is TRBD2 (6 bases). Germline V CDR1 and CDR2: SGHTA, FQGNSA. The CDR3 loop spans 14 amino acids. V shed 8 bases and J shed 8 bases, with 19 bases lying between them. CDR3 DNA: TGTGCCAGCGCGGGGACGAGGGACGTCGATGAGCAGTTCTTC. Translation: CASAGTRDVDEQFF.

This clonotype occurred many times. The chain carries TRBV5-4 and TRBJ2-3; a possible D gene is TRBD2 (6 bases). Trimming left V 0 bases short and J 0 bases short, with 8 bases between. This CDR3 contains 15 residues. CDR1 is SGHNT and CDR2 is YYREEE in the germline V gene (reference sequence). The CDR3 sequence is CASSLARGSTDTQYF. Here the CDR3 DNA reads TGTGCCAGCAGCTTGGCACGGGGGAGCACAGATACGCAGTATTTT.

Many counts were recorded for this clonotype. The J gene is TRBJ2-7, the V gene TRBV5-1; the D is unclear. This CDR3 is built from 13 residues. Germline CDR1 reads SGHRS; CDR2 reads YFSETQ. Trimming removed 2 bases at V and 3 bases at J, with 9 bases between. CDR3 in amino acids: CASSFEAGYEQYF. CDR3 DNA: TGCGCCAGCAGCTTCGAGGCAGGCTACGAGCAGTACTTC.

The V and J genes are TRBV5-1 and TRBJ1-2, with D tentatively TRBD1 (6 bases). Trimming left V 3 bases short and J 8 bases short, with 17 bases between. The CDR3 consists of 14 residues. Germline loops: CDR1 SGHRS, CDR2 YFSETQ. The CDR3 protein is CASSWGGGASGYTF. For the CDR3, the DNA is TGCGCCAGCAGCTGGGGAGGGGGTGCCTCAGGCTACACCTTC.

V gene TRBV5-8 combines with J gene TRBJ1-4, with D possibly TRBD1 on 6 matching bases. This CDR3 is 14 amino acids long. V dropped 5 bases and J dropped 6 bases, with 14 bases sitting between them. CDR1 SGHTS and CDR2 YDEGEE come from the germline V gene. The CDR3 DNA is TGTGCCAGCAGACGAGACAGGACTGATGAAAAACTGTTTTTT. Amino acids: CASRRDRTDEKLFF. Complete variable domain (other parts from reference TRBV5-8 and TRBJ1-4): EAGVTQSPTHLIKTRGQQATLRCSPISGHTSVYWYQQALGLGLQFLLWYDEGEERNRGNFPPRFSGRQFPNYSSELNVNALELEDSALYLCASRRDRTDEKLFFGSGTQLSVL.

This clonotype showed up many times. CDR3 residues: CASRPHSTTNEKLFF. Here the CDR3 DNA reads TGTGCCAGCAGACCACACAGTACAACTAATGAAAAACTGTTTTTT. The chain is built from TRBV6-1 and TRBJ1-4; D call uncertain. CDR1 is MNHNS and CDR2 is SASEGT in the germline V gene. The CDR3 has 15 residues. V was cut by 6 bases and J by 0 bases, with 11 bases left in between.

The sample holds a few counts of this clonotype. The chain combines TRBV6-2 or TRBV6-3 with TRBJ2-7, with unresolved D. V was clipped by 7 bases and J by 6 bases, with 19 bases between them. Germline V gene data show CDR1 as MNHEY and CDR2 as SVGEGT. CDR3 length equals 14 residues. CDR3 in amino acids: CASTLTDGFFEQYF. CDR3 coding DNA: TGTGCCAGCACTCTGACTGACGGGTTCTTCGAGCAGTACTTC.

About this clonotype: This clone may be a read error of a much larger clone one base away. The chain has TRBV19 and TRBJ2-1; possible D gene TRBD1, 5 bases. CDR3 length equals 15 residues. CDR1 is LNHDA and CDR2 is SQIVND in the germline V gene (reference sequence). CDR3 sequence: CASSIKGLAYNVQFF. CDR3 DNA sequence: TGTGCCAGTAGTATAAAGGGGTTAGCCTACAATGTGCAGTTCTTC.

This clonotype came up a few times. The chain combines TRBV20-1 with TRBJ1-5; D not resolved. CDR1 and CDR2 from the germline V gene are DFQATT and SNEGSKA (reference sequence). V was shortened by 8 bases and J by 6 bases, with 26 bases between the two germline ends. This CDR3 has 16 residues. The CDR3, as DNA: TGCAGTAACCGTGGGCTGGCATCGGTTTTGGGTCAGCCCCAGCATTTT. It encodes CSNRGLASVLGQPQHF.

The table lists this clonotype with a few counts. The CDR3 reads CASSGGRQGSGPEQYF. CDR3 DNA: TGCGCCAGCAGCGGGGGGAGACAGGGATCGGGCCCCGAGCAGTACTTC. The rearrangement links TRBV5-1 to TRBJ2-7; a weak D match, TRBD1 (7 bases). Trimming removed 4 bases from V and 6 bases from J, with 23 bases in between. The germline CDR1 and CDR2 sequences are SGHRS and YFSETQ. CDR3 length equals 16 residues.

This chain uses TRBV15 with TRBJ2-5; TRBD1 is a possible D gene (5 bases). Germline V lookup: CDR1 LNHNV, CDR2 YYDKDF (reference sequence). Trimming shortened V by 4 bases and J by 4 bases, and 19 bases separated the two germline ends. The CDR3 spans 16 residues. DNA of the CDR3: TGTGCCACCAGCACTACACAGGTTGGGGTTAGAGAGACCCAGTACTTC. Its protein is CATSTTQVGVRETQYF.

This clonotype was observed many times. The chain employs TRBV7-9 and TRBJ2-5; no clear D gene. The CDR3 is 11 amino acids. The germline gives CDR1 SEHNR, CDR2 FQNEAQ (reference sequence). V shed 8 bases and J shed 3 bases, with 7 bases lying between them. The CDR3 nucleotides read TGTGCCAGCGGAGCCAAAGAGACCCAGTACTTC. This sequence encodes CASGAKETQYF.

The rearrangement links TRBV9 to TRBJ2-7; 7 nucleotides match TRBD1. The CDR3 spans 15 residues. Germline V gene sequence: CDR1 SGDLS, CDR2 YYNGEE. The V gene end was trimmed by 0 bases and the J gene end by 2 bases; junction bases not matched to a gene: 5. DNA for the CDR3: TGTGCCAGCAGCGTAGAGGGGGACAGTGCCTACGAGCAGTACTTC. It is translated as CASSVEGDSAYEQYF.

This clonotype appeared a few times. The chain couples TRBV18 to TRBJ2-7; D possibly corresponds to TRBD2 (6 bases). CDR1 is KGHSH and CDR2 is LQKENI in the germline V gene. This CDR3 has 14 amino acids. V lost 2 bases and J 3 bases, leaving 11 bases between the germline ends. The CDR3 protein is CASSPAAGDYEQYF. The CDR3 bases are TGTGCCAGCTCACCAGCAGCGGGCGACTACGAGCAGTACTTC.

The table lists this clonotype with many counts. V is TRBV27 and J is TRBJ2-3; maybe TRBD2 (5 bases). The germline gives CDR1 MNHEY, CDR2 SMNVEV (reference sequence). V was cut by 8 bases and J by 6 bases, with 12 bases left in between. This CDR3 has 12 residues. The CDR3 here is CASSGSVDTQYF. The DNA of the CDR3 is TGTGCCAGCTCGGGGAGCGTGGATACGCAGTATTTT.

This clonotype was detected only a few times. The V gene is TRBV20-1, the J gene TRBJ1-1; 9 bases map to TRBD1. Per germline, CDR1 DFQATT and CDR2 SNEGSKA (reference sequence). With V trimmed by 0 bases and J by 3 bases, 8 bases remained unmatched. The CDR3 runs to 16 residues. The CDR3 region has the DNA TGCAGTGCTAGAGATCTGGTGGGACAGGGTTACACTGAAGCTTTCTTT. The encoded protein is CSARDLVGQGYTEAFF.